This is a list of T cell receptor beta chains from one sample in a study of Ad26.COV2.S vaccination and SARS-CoV-2 variants. Measured with immunoSEQ multiplex PCR; TCRdb has only the in-frame clones, and not every one. Counted here are around 350,000 clones, more than 75% occurring once; the ten biggest clones make up roughly 3.5%. The sequencing used peripheral blood, collected in a trial of Ad26.COV2.S vaccine versus placebo. The receptors here all came from a person between 18 and 60 years old who received the Ad26.COV2.S COVID-19 vaccine or a placebo. The CDR3 runs from the conserved cysteine through the conserved F or W. The D gene is left open where the match is weak. Clone sizes are given selectively: once, few, many, or a class where the clone is expanded.

V gene	J gene	clone size	D gene	CDR3 DNA	CDR3 protein
TRBV6-5	TRBJ2-2	-	-	TGTGCCAGCAGCCTTGGGACACCCGGGGAGCTGTTTTTT	CASSLGTPGELFF
TRBV30	TRBJ2-1	-	-	TGTGCCTGGAAACGTCGGGGCCGGCAGGGGATCGACAATGAGCAGTTCTTC	CAWKRRGRQGIDNEQFF
TRBV6-5	TRBJ2-1	many	TRBD2	TGTGCCAGCAGTTACACGGCTAGCGGGGGGTGGGAGCAGTTCTTC	CASSYTASGGWEQFF
TRBV11-2	TRBJ1-1	once	-	TGTGCCAGCAGCTCGACGGACAGTGGCACTGAAGCTTTCTTT	CASSSTDSGTEAFF
TRBV7-2	TRBJ2-4	-	-	TGTGCCAGCAGCTTAGATCTAGCCAAAAACATTCAGTACTTC	CASSLDLAKNIQYF
TRBV24-1	TRBJ1-5	-	-	TGTGCCACCAGTGTCACAGCGGGTGCTCAGCCCCAGCATTTT	CATSVTAGAQPQHF
TRBV4-3	TRBJ1-1	-	TRBD1	TGCGCCAGCAGCCAAGGGGGACAGACGAACACTGAAGCTTTCTTT	CASSQGGQTNTEAFF
TRBV9	TRBJ1-2	once	-	TGTGCCAGCAGCGCTGACTATGGCTACACCTTC	CASSADYGYTF
TRBV4-3	TRBJ2-5	few	-	TGCGCCAGCAGCCAGCGGGAAGGAGAGACCCAGTACTTC	CASSQREGETQYF
TRBV6-5	TRBJ2-5	-	TRBD1	TGTGCCAGCAGCCCGGACAGGATCGGCGAGACCCAGTACTTC	CASSPDRIGETQYF
TRBV9	TRBJ2-2	-	TRBD1	TGTGCCAGCAGCGCCGGACAGGCGAACACCGGGGAGCTGTTTTTT	CASSAGQANTGELFF
TRBV30	TRBJ2-7	-	-	TGTGCCTGGAGTGTCACTAGTTGGAACGAGCAGTACTTC	CAWSVTSWNEQYF
TRBV5-8	TRBJ2-5	once	TRBD2	TGTGCCAGCAGCTTGGGGACCGGGGGGGCGGTAGAAGAGACCCAGTACTTC	CASSLGTGGAVEETQYF
TRBV30	TRBJ1-4	-	-	TGTGCCTGGCGGGCCGACGGTCTACGGGAAAAACTGTTTTTT	CAWRADGLREKLFF
TRBV2	TRBJ2-7	-	-	TGTGCCAGCAGTGAAGCGGGACGGCGTACCTACGAGCAGTACTTC	CASSEAGRRTYEQYF
TRBV30	TRBJ2-7	-	-	TGTGCCTGGAGTGTCACCGGGGGCGAGCAGTACTTC	CAWSVTGGEQYF
TRBV5-1	TRBJ2-2	-	-	TGCGCCAGCAGCACGGAGGTTCGGGGGGAGCTGTTTTTT	CASSTEVRGELFF
TRBV19	TRBJ1-2	-	TRBD1	TGTGCCAGTAGTATGACAGGGGGGAGCTATGGCTACACCTTC	CASSMTGGSYGYTF
TRBV30	TRBJ1-5	-	TRBD1	TGTGCCTGGAGTTTAGGACAGGGCGATCAGCCCCAGCATTTT	CAWSLGQGDQPQHF
TRBV5-1	TRBJ2-7	-	TRBD2	TGCGCCAGCAGCGTAGCCGGGACTAGCGGGACCGGGCAGTACTTC	CASSVAGTSGTGQYF
TRBV7-9	TRBJ2-1	-	-	TGTGCCAGCAGCCCCTGGGGTAGCGTCAGGAACAATGAGCAGTTCTTC	CASSPWGSVRNNEQFF
TRBV7-8	TRBJ2-7	-	TRBD2	TGTGCCAGCAGCTTAGAGGCGGGGGGGCCATACGAGCAGTACTTC	CASSLEAGGPYEQYF
TRBV4-1	TRBJ1-2	once	-	TGCGCCAGCAGCCCCCTATCGTTCTATGGCTACACCTTC	CASSPLSFYGYTF
TRBV5-1	TRBJ1-3	-	-	TGCGCCAGCAGCCCCCTACCGGGTTTTGGAAACACCATATATTTT	CASSPLPGFGNTIYF
TRBV12-3/TRBV12-4	TRBJ1-1	-	-	TGTGCCAGCAGTTTACAGGGGAGCACTGAAGCTTTCTTT	CASSLQGSTEAFF
TRBV28	TRBJ2-1	-	-	TGTGCCAGCAGTTCGTATAGGGGACATGTATACAATGAGCAGTTCTTC	CASSSYRGHVYNEQFF
TRBV27	TRBJ1-1	-	-	TGTGCCAGCAGTCTAAGATGGGGGGCGGTCACTGAAGCTTTCTTT	CASSLRWGAVTEAFF
TRBV19	TRBJ1-5	many	-	TGTGCCAGTAGTATGACCTCAGCCACTTATAGCAATCAGCCCCAGCATTTT	CASSMTSATYSNQPQHF
TRBV27	TRBJ1-6	-	TRBD1	TGTGCCAGCAGTTTAGGGACAGGGAGTTCACCCCTCCACTTT	CASSLGTGSSPLHF
TRBV10-3	TRBJ2-6	-	-	TGTGCCATCAGGGACGACAAAGATTCTGGGGCCAACGTCCTGACTTTC	CAIRDDKDSGANVLTF
TRBV18	TRBJ2-5	-	-	TGTGCCAGCTCACCAAAGGGGTGGGAAGAGACCCAGTACTTC	CASSPKGWEETQYF
TRBV7-9	TRBJ2-1	few	-	TGTGCCAGCAGCTTTGGCCCCAATTTCGGGGTCCGCAATGAGCAGTTCTTC	CASSFGPNFGVRNEQFF
TRBV30	TRBJ2-1	-	-	TGTGCCTGGAGTGAAGGTGGGGGTTGGAGTGAGCAGTTCTTC	CAWSEGGGWSEQFF
TRBV12-3/TRBV12-4	TRBJ1-3	-	-	TGTGCCAGCAGCCAAGCCGGAAACACCATATATTTT	CASSQAGNTIYF
TRBV12-2	TRBJ2-7	once	-	TGTGCAAGTCGCCCCCCCTCCTACGAGCAGTACTTC	CASRPPSYEQYF
TRBV27	TRBJ2-1	-	-	TGTGCCAGCAGTGCTTTACTAACCTACTACAATGAGCAGTTCTTC	CASSALLTYYNEQFF
TRBV3-1/TRBV3-2	TRBJ2-3	-	TRBD2	TGTGCCAGCAGCCAAGGGGTTAGCGGGGATTTTGATACGCAGTATTTT	CASSQGVSGDFDTQYF
TRBV10-3	TRBJ1-3	once	TRBD1	TGTGCCATCAGTGGGACAGGCTCTGGAAACACCATATATTTT	CAISGTGSGNTIYF
TRBV6-6	TRBJ2-1	-	TRBD1	TGTGCCAGCAGTCCCGACCACAGGGGGAATTACAATGAGCAGTTCTTC	CASSPDHRGNYNEQFF
TRBV20-1	TRBJ2-3	-	-	TGCAGTGCTAGTGCCGGGGCCGGAGATACGCAGTATTTT	CSASAGAGDTQYF
TRBV5-6	TRBJ2-2	-	TRBD1	TGTGCCAGCAGCGGGGGGACAGGGGCCACCGGGGAGCTGTTTTTT	CASSGGTGATGELFF
TRBV5-1	TRBJ1-5	-	-	TGCGCCAGCAGCCCTACCGGGGCCTACAATCAGCCCCAGCATTTT	CASSPTGAYNQPQHF
TRBV6-5	TRBJ2-7	-	-	TGTGCCAGCAGTTACCGGACAGAACACTACGAGCAGTACTTC	CASSYRTEHYEQYF